Here is one T cell receptor beta chain with its context. The entry originates in a study of blood T cells in healthy people across ages. Each donor had roughly 10 milliliters of peripheral blood drawn. With a J-beta primer mix and a sample-barcoded 5' primer, a second PCR ran about 6 to 11 cycles. Researchers report that a template-switch adaptor with 12 random nucleotides tagged each cDNA molecule. MiXCR, run by TCRdb on the 5' RACE reads, gives a single entry per CDR3 protein. The sample lists 1.5 million to 2 million distinct CDR3 sequences, 30% to 40% occurring once. The V and J ends lost 7 bases and 6 bases respectively, with 15 bases between them. Per germline, CDR1 MDHEN and CDR2 SYDVKM. The CDR3 covers 13 residues.

V gene TRBV28 combines with J gene TRBJ1-2; a weak D match, TRBD1 (5 bases). The sample taken for sequencing was blood. The clonotype was recovered from a human donor in good health. CDR3 in amino acids: CASKIWGNNGYTF. CDR3 nucleotides: TGTGCCAGCAAAATTTGGGGGAATAATGGCTACACCTTC.